These 15 T cell receptor beta chains were sequenced from one sample in a study of vaccination and CD4 T cells after COVID-19. These receptors are not linked to any known antigen. The time point is: late sampling 161 to 241 days after vaccination in a few convalescent patients. The treatment: roughly 11-day PBMC culture with coronavirus spike peptide pools or control peptides (ViraFEST assay). Sequencing of DNA taken from cultured CD4+ T cells relied on the Oncomine TCR Beta short-read assay. Via MiXCR, TCRdb re-called the PCR reads, giving one row per CDR3 protein. Among nearly 25,000 distinct CDR3 sequences listed, around 30% were seen once. Sequencing used CD4+ T cells from blood, cultured in vitro, obtained about 7 months after SARS-CoV-2 vaccination. The receptors were gathered from a human donor who had recovered from COVID-19.

This clonotype was observed a few times. The chain joins TRBV7-2 to TRBJ2-7; D might be TRBD1 or TRBD2, each matching 6 bases. Per germline, CDR1 SGHTA and CDR2 FQGNSA. Trimming removed 3 bases at V and 0 bases at J, with 18 bases between. The CDR3 is made up of 17 amino acids. CDR3: CASSFIGGLGPSYEQYF. For the CDR3, the DNA is TGTGCCAGCAGCTTTATAGGGGGGTTGGGTCCCTCCTACGAGCAGTACTTC.

The rearrangement joins TRBV28 to TRBJ2-3; 13 nucleotides match TRBD2. Germline assignment: CDR1 MDHEN and CDR2 SYDVKM. The CDR3 extends over 17 amino acids. After removal of 5 bases from V and 6 bases from J, the junction contained 11 bases not matched to a gene. CDR3 DNA: TGTGCCAGCAGTCCGAGAAGGACTAGCGGGAGTCCCGATACGCAGTATTTT. Protein: CASSPRRTSGSPDTQYF. The entire variable domain, with the rest obtained from reference TRBV28 and TRBJ2-3, is as follows: DVKVTQSSRYLVKRTGEKVFLECVQDMDHENMFWYRQDPGLGLRLIYFSYDVKMKEKGDIPEGYSVSREKKERFSLILESASTNQTSMYLCASSPRRTSGSPDTQYFGPGTRLTVL.

In nucleotides, the CDR3 is TGTGCCAGCAGCTCCTCCTGGAGGGGCTACACCTTC. It encodes CASSSSWRGYTF. V usage is TRBV5-4 and J usage is TRBJ1-2; D call uncertain. CDR3 length: 12 residues. V was cut by 3 bases and J by 8 bases, with 11 bases left in between. In germline, CDR1 is SGHNT, CDR2 YYREEE (reference sequence).

Only a few counts were recorded for this clonotype. The chain couples TRBV19 to TRBJ2-7; D remains ambiguous. Per the germline V gene, CDR1 is LNHDA and CDR2 is SQIVND (reference sequence). The V end was cut by 6 bases, the J end by 2 bases, with 11 bases between. The CDR3 is made up of 13 amino acids. The CDR3: CASSRTDTYEQYF. The CDR3, as DNA: TGTGCCAGTAGCCGGACCGATACCTACGAGCAGTACTTC.

By share, this clonotype ranks as medium-sized. This chain joins TRBV20-1 and TRBJ2-5; D is perhaps TRBD2 (5 bases). The CDR3 is 15 residues long. V dropped 4 bases and J dropped 5 bases, with 20 bases sitting between them. From germline, CDR1 is DFQATT and CDR2 SNEGSKA (reference sequence). In DNA, the CDR3 is TGCAGTGCTACTCGGCGGGCCGGGTCGGGGGAGACCCAGTACTTC. Protein: CSATRRAGSGETQYF.

In its sample, this clonotype was seen a few times. This chain links TRBV20-1 with TRBJ2-5; D unclear. The germline V and J ends were trimmed by 5 bases and 2 bases, with 12 bases remaining between them. The CDR3 totals 13 residues. The germline CDR1 and CDR2 sequences are DFQATT and SNEGSKA (reference sequence). The CDR3 bases are TGCAGTGCTCCTGGCCAAGGGCAAGAGACCCAGTACTTC. Its translation: CSAPGQGQETQYF.

The CDR3 here is CASRPMVGTGELFF. CDR3 coding DNA: TGTGCCAGCAGACCGATGGTCGGCACCGGGGAGCTGTTTTTT. The V and J genes are TRBV7-9 and TRBJ2-2; no definite D call. Between the trimmed V and J ends, which lost 6 bases and 4 bases, there was a span of 12 bases. This CDR3 has 14 amino acids. The germline V gene encodes CDR1 SEHNR and CDR2 FQNEAQ (reference sequence).

This clonotype was observed a handful of times. The J gene is TRBJ1-2, the V gene TRBV20-1; a weak D match, TRBD1 (5 bases). V lost 0 bases and J lost 6, with 17 bases in between. Germline values: CDR1 DFQATT, CDR2 SNEGSKA (reference sequence). The CDR3 sequence is 15 residues long. CDR3 loop: CSARDRARDFDGYTF. CDR3 nucleotides: TGCAGTGCTAGAGATAGGGCCAGGGATTTTGATGGCTACACCTTC.

This clonotype was recorded once. The gene calls are TRBV11-2 and TRBJ2-5; D is possibly TRBD1 (5 bases). CDR3 size: 17 residues. V shed 5 bases and J shed 1 base, with 20 bases lying between them. Germline CDR1 reads SGHAT; CDR2 reads FQNNGV. The CDR3 is CASSPSAPGQGQETQYF. As DNA, the CDR3 is TGTGCCAGCAGCCCTTCGGCACCCGGACAAGGCCAAGAGACCCAGTACTTC.

This clonotype has only one observation. J is TRBJ1-2 and V is TRBV19; D gene uncertain. V was pared by 6 bases and J by 0 bases, with 14 bases between. The CDR3 is 15 amino acids. In germline, CDR1 is LNHDA, CDR2 SQIVND (reference sequence). The CDR3 nucleotides read TGTGCCAGTAGGCGGGCCGAAGAATCTAACTATGGCTACACCTTC. Translation: CASRRAEESNYGYTF.

The chain joins TRBV24-1 to TRBJ2-1, with a tentative D call TRBD1 (5 bases). V lost 4 bases and J 5 bases, leaving 14 bases between the germline ends. The CDR3 consists of 15 residues. Germline CDR1 reads KGHDR; CDR2 reads SFDVKD. CDR3 sequence: CATSDPNGAHNEQFF. CDR3 bases: TGTGCCACCAGTGACCCGAATGGGGCCCACAATGAGCAGTTCTTC.

The chain has TRBV28 and TRBJ2-7; D is undetermined. V was clipped by 5 bases and J by 0 bases, with 17 bases between them. Per the germline V gene, CDR1 is MDHEN and CDR2 is SYDVKM. This CDR3 is built from 16 residues. The CDR3 sequence: CASSANLIGSSYEQYF. DNA for the CDR3: TGTGCCAGCAGTGCGAACTTGATTGGTAGCTCCTACGAGCAGTACTTC.

V usage is TRBV7-6 and J usage is TRBJ1-1; D ambiguous. The length of the CDR3 is 15 residues. The V gene lost 1 base and the J gene lost 2 bases, with 11 bases spanning the gap. Germline CDR1 reads SGHVS; CDR2 reads FNYEAQ. CDR3 region: CASSLDSPGNTEAFF. The CDR3 DNA is TGTGCCAGCAGCTTAGATTCCCCAGGAAACACTGAAGCTTTCTTT.

This chain links TRBV7-9 with TRBJ2-2; D might be TRBD1 or TRBD2, each matching 6 bases. Germline-derived CDR1 and CDR2 are SEHNR and FQNEAQ (reference sequence). The ends were cut back, 4 bases at V and 4 bases at J, with 16 bases in the middle. The CDR3 covers 16 residues. The CDR3 region is CASSSEGGRGTGELFF. CDR3 sequence (DNA): TGTGCCAGCAGCTCCGAAGGGGGGCGAGGCACCGGGGAGCTGTTTTTT.

The V call is TRBV6-1, the J call TRBJ2-3; 11 bases map to TRBD2. CDR3 length: 14 amino acids. V lost 6 bases, J lost 1 base, and 0 bases stayed unmatched. CDR1 is MNHNS, CDR2 SASEGT, per germline. CDR3 sequence reads: CASRTSGGTDTQYF. CDR3 DNA: TGTGCCAGCAGGACTAGCGGGGGCACAGATACGCAGTATTTT.